This T cell receptor beta chain was sequenced for a study of Ad26.COV2.S vaccination and SARS-CoV-2 variants. Germline V CDR1 and CDR2: MNHEY, SVGEGT. This CDR3 comprises 13 residues. The V and J ends lost 2 bases and 2 bases respectively, with 7 bases between them. Profiled with immunoSEQ multiplex PCR; TCRdb holds only in-frame clones, not every one. This table holds 300,000 to 350,000 clones, about 87% found once. Study-wide points: Higher spike-specific TCR breadth was found in vaccine recipients than in placebo recipients.

The treatment is: around 19 received Ad26.COV2.S at low or high dose, single or two shots; several received placebo; per-sample allocation not given. Collection of the samples took place on day 63 after the first injection of vaccine or placebo. A remark on this clone: Its specificity is unknown.

The V call is TRBV6-2 or TRBV6-3, the J call TRBJ2-7; D may be TRBD2 (5 bases). The sample consisted of peripheral blood, taken in a trial of Ad26.COV2.S vaccine versus placebo. This clonotype was sampled from a person aged 18-65 years who received the Ad26.COV2.S COVID-19 vaccine or a placebo. The CDR3 nucleotides are TGTGCCAGCAGTTACAGGCGGGCCTACGAGCAGTACTTC. As protein: CASSYRRAYEQYF.